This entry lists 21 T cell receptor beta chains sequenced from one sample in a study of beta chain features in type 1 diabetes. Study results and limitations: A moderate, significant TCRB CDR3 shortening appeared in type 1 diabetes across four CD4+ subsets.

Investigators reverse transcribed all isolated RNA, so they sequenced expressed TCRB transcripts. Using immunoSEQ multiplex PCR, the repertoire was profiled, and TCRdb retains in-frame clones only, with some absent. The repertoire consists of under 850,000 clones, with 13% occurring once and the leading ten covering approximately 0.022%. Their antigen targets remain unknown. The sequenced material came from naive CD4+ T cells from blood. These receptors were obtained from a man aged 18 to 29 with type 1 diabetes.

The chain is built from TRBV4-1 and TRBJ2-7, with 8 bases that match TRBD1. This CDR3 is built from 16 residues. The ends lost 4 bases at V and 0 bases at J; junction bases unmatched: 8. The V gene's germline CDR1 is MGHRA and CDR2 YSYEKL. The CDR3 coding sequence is TGCGCCAGCAGCCCCTTTGGGACAGGCAACTCCTACGAGCAGTACTTC. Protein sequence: CASSPFGTGNSYEQYF.

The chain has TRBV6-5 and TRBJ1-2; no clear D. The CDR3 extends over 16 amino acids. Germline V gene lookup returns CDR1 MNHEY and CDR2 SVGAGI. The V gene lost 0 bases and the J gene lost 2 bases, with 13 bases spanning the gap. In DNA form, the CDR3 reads TGTGCCAGCAGTTACTCGAGGCTGACAACAAACTATGGCTACACCTTC. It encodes CASSYSRLTTNYGYTF.

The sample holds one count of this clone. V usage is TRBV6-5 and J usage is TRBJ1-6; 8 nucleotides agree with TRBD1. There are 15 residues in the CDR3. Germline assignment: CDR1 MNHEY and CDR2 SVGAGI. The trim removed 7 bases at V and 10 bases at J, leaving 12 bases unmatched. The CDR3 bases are TGTGCCAGCACCCAGGACAGGGTGTTCGGATCACCCCTCCACTTT. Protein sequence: CASTQDRVFGSPLHF.

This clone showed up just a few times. The CDR3 sequence: CATSRAGDGMNTEAFF. CDR3 DNA: TGTGCCACCAGCAGAGCCGGGGATGGGATGAACACTGAAGCTTTCTTT. This chain joins TRBV15 and TRBJ1-1; D gene unclear. V was shortened by 1 base and J by 0 bases, with 12 bases between the two germline ends. Per the germline V gene, CDR1 is LNHNV and CDR2 is YYDKDF (reference sequence). The CDR3 extends over 16 amino acids.

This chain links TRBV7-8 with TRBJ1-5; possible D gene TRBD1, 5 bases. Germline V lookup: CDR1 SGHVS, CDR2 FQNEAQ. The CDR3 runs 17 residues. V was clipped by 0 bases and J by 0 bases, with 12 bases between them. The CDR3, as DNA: TGTGCCAGCAGCTTAGCCGGAGGGACGGCTAGCAATCAGCCCCAGCATTTT. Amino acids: CASSLAGGTASNQPQHF.

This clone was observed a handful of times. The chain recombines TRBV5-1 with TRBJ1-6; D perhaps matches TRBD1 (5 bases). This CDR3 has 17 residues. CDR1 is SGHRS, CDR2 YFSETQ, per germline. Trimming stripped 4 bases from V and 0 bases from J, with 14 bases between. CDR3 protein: CASSPGRDRSYNSPLHF. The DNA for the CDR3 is TGCGCCAGCAGCCCGGGCCGGGACCGCTCCTATAATTCACCCCTCCACTTT.

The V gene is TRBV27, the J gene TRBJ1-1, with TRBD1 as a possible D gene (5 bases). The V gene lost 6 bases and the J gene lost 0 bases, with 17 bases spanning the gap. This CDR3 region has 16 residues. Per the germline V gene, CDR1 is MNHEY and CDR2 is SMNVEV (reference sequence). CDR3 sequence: CASRMTALGMNTEAFF. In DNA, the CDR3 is TGTGCCAGCAGGATGACAGCCCTGGGGATGAACACTGAAGCTTTCTTT.

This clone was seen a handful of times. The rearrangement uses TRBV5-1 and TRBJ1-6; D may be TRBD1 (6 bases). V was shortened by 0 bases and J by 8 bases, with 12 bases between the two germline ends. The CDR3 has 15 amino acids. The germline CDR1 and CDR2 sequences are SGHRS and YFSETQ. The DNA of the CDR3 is TGCGCCAGCAGCTTGGAGGCGGGGGCCGATTCACCCCTCCACTTT. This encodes CASSLEAGADSPLHF.

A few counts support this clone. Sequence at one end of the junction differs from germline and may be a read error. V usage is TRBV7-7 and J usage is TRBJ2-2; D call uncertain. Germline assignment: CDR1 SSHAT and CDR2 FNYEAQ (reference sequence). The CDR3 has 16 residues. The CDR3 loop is CASSAGPDGNTGELFF. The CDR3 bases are TGTGCTAGCAGCGCCGGCCCCGACGGGAACACCGGGGAGCTGTTTTTT.

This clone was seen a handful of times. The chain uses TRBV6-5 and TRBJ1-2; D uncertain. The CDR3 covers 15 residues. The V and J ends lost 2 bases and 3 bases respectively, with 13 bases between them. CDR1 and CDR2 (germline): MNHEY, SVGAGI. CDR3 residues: CASSYTDATYYGYTF. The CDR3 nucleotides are TGTGCCAGCAGTTACACGGACGCGACATACTATGGCTACACCTTC.

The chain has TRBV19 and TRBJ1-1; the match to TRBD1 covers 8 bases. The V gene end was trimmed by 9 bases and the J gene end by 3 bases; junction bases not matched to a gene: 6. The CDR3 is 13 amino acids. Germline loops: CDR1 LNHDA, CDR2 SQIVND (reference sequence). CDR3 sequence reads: CASTDRAHTEAFF. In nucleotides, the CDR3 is TGTGCCAGCACGGACAGGGCTCACACTGAAGCTTTCTTT.

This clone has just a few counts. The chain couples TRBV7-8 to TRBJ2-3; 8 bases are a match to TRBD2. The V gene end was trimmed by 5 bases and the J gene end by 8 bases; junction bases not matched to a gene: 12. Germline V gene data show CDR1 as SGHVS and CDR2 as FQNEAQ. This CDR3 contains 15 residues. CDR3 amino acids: CASSTGGGRSGTQYF. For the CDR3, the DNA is TGTGCCAGCAGCACAGGCGGGGGGCGATCGGGTACGCAGTATTTT. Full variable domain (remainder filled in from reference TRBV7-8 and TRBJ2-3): GAGVSQSPRYKVAKRGQDVALRCDPISGHVSLFWYQQALGQGPEFLTYFQNEAQLDKSGLPSDRFFAERPEGSVSTLKIQRTQQEDSAVYLCASSTGGGRSGTQYFGPGTRLTVL.

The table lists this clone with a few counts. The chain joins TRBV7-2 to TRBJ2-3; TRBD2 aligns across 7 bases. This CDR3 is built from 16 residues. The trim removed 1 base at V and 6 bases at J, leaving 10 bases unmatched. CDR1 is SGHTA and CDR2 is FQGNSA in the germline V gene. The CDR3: CASSLGWASGGDTQYF. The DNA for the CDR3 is TGTGCCAGCAGCTTAGGGTGGGCTAGCGGTGGGGATACGCAGTATTTT.

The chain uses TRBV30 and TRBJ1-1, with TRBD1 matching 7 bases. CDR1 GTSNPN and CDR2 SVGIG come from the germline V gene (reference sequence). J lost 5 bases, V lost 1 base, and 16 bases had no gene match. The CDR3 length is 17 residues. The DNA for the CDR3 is TGTGCCTGGAGTGCCTTGGCAGGGGGGGGATTCGGAACTGAAGCTTTCTTT. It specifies CAWSALAGGGFGTEAFF.

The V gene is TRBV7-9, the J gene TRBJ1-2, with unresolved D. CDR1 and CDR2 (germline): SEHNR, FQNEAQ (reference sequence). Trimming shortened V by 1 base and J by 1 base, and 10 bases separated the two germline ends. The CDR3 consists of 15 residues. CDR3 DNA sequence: TGTGCCAGCAGCTTAGTTCCGGAAATTAACTATGGCTACACCTTC. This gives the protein CASSLVPEINYGYTF. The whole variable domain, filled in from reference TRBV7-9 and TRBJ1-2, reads DTGVSQNPRHKITKRGQNVTFRCDPISEHNRLYWYRQTLGQGPEFLTYFQNEAQLEKSRLLSDRFSAERPKGSFSTLEIQRTEQGDSAMYLCASSLVPEINYGYTFGSGTRLTVV.

The CDR3 nucleotides read TGCAGCGTTTATAGAACCTCCACCAGAGAGACCCAGTACTTC. It codes for CSVYRTSTRETQYF. This chain joins TRBV29-1 and TRBJ2-5, with D unresolved. Germline CDR1 reads SQVTM; CDR2 reads ANQGSEA. V was cut by 5 bases and J by 4 bases, with 17 bases left in between. This CDR3 contains 14 residues.

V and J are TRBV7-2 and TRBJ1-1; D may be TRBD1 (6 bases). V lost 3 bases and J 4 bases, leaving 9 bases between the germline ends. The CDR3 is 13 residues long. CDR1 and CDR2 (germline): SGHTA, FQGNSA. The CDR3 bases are TGTGCCAGCAGCTTTCGAGGGGGCACTGAAGCTTTCTTT. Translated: CASSFRGGTEAFF.

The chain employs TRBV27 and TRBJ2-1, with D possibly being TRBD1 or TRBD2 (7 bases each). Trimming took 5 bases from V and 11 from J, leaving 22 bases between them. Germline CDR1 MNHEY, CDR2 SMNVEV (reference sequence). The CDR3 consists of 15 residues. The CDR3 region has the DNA TGTGCCAGCAGTCCCGACCCAGCGACAGGGACTAAGCAGTTCTTC. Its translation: CASSPDPATGTKQFF.

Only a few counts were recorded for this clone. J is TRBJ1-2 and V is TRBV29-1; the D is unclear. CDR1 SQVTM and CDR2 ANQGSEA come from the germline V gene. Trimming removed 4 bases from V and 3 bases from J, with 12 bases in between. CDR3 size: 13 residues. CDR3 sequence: CSVGADGYYGYTF. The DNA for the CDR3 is TGCAGCGTTGGGGCCGATGGGTACTATGGCTACACCTTC.

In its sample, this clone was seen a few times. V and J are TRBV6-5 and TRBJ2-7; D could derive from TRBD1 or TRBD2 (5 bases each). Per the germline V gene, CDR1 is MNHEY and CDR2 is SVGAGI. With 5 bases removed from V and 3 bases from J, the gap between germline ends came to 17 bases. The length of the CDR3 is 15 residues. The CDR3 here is CASSAPRDRDYEQYF. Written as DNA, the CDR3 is TGTGCCAGCAGTGCCCCCCGGGACCGGGACTACGAGCAGTACTTC.

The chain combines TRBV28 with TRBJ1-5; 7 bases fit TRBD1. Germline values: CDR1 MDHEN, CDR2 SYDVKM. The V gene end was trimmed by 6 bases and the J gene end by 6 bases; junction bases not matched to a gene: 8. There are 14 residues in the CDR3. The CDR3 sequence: CASSWGTAGQPQHF. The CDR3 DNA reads TGTGCCAGCAGCTGGGGGACAGCGGGTCAGCCCCAGCATTTT.